This TCR beta chain was found in a study of post-analysis software for immune sequencing data. Study-wide background: Relapsing-remitting, secondary progressive and progressive-relapsing forms of multiple sclerosis all featured among disease courses. Points from the study as a whole: Co-batched samples clustered tightly together by F measure. Controls showed lower frequencies than patients for roughly 5 TRBV segments, and TRBV5-6, TRBV5-1 and TRBV20-1 were among these. People with multiple sclerosis had a significantly lower normalized Chao1 diversity than controls did.

Comments on this clonotype: The antigen is undetermined.

The CDR3 sequence is 14 residues long. V was clipped by 3 bases and J by 6 bases, with 13 bases between them. Per the germline V gene, CDR1 is KGHSH and CDR2 is LQKENI. Unique molecular identifiers tagged the TCR beta cDNA libraries. T cells, roughly 0.95 to 10 million of them, yielded about 500,000 cDNA molecules. TCRdb analysed the PCR reads with MiXCR anew, one entry per CDR3 protein. The sample carries roughly 700,000 distinct CDR3 sequences, 25% to 30% recorded once. The origin of this receptor is a girl aged 5 to 17 with multiple sclerosis. The chain joins TRBV18 to TRBJ2-3; no reliable D call. The sample was blood. CDR3 DNA: TGTGCCAGCTCACCTTCGACCCCCACTGATACGCAGTATTTT. The encoded protein is CASSPSTPTDTQYF.